A selection of T cell receptor beta chains follows, all from one sample in a study of CXCR3-negative and CXCR3-positive naive CD8 T cells. Using the 5' RACE reads, TCRdb records one entry per CDR3 protein without DNA. In all, the sample yields more than 75,000 distinct CDR3 sequences. Source material: naive CXCR3+ CD8+ T cells from blood. The receptors here all came from a human donor in good health. Some clones in this sample may be carry-over from other donors' samples. Each CDR3 is given with its conserved first and last residue. Each record gives: J gene, V gene, CDR3 protein.

J gene: TRBJ2-3
V gene: TRBV20-1
CDR3 protein: CSARDLSLAEGTDTQYF

J gene: TRBJ2-3
V gene: TRBV28
CDR3 protein: CASSSGQGGDTQYF

J gene: TRBJ1-6
V gene: TRBV7-8
CDR3 protein: CASSFGPEGGPNSPLHF

J gene: TRBJ2-7
V gene: TRBV28
CDR3 protein: CASTGGRVVVDEQYF

J gene: TRBJ1-2
V gene: TRBV12-3/TRBV12-4
CDR3 protein: CASSTGQLPGYTF

J gene: TRBJ2-3
V gene: TRBV11-2
CDR3 protein: CASSLIWGDTDTQYF

J gene: TRBJ2-1
V gene: TRBV28
CDR3 protein: CATAGAGGPNEQFF

J gene: TRBJ2-5
V gene: TRBV5-3
CDR3 protein: CARSPAGNVIFDETQYF

J gene: TRBJ2-7
V gene: TRBV6-5
CDR3 protein: CASSYSGTGYIRSEQYF

J gene: TRBJ2-7
V gene: TRBV7-6
CDR3 protein: CASSSSDGQGWGGSYEQYF

J gene: TRBJ2-6
V gene: TRBV4-2
CDR3 protein: CASSQEQYSGANVLTF

J gene: TRBJ2-7
V gene: TRBV5-5
CDR3 protein: CASSFSRGDYEQYF

J gene: TRBJ2-1
V gene: TRBV4-2
CDR3 protein: CASSPHIEAPSSYNEQFF

J gene: TRBJ2-7
V gene: TRBV5-6
CDR3 protein: CASSFRSEQYF

J gene: TRBJ2-6
V gene: TRBV10-1
CDR3 protein: CASSERDRGSGANVLTF

J gene: TRBJ2-1
V gene: TRBV28
CDR3 protein: CASSSSDRIYNEQFF

J gene: TRBJ2-7
V gene: TRBV20-1
CDR3 protein: CSASLASGRAHEQYF